These 7 T cell receptor beta chains came from one sample sequenced in a study of T-cell memory formation after mild COVID-19. TCRdb re-called the 5' RACE reads through MiXCR, storing one row per CDR3 protein. The table lists about 82,000 distinct CDR3 sequences, about 13% of them singletons. The material sequenced was PBMCs or a T cell subset sorted from them (not recorded which). All receptors come from an adult woman who had mild COVID-19 (a few samples of this study predate the infection). Cell type and time point are not known.

The sample holds a few counts of this clonotype. The chain employs TRBV12-3 or TRBV12-4 and TRBJ2-5; D is perhaps TRBD1 or TRBD2 (7 bases each). The CDR3 consists of 14 residues. Trimming removed 6 bases from V and 3 bases from J, with 14 bases in between. CDR3 sequence: CASRLQGREETQYF. The CDR3 DNA follows: TGTGCCAGCAGGCTACAGGGGAGGGAAGAGACCCAGTACTTC.

The chain has TRBV9 and TRBJ1-1, with no clear D. This CDR3 region has 13 residues. Germline-derived CDR1 and CDR2 are SGDLS and YYNGEE. Trimming shortened V by 1 base and J by 3 bases, and 7 bases separated the two germline ends. In DNA, the CDR3 is TGTGCCAGCAGCGTATATGTCGACACTGAAGCTTTCTTT. Encoded protein: CASSVYVDTEAFF.

This clonotype has just a few counts. The chain uses TRBV7-8 and TRBJ1-2; D is perhaps TRBD1 (5 bases). CDR3 length equals 16 residues. The ends were cut back, 1 base at V and 6 bases at J, with 18 bases in the middle. Germline V CDR1 and CDR2: SGHVS, FQNEAQ. CDR3: CASSLVSVGGRDGYTF. The CDR3 bases are TGTGCCAGCAGCTTAGTGTCGGTCGGGGGAAGGGATGGCTACACCTTC.

This clonotype turned up a few times. The CDR3 is CASSSLQGWDTEAFF. In DNA, the CDR3 is TGTGCCAGCAGCTCCTTACAAGGGTGGGACACTGAAGCTTTCTTT. The V gene is TRBV7-8, the J gene TRBJ1-1; D gene uncertain. The CDR3 runs 15 residues. Trimming removed 4 bases at V and 3 bases at J, with 15 bases between. The germline V gene has CDR1 SGHVS and CDR2 FQNEAQ. Complete variable domain (other parts from reference TRBV7-8 and TRBJ1-1): GAGVSQSPRYKVAKRGQDVALRCDPISGHVSLFWYQQALGQGPEFLTYFQNEAQLDKSGLPSDRFFAERPEGSVSTLKIQRTQQEDSAVYLCASSSLQGWDTEAFFGQGTRLTVV.

This clonotype was seen repeatedly, ten times or more. The V call is TRBV7-9, the J call TRBJ2-5; 9 bases are shared with TRBD2. The CDR3 has 15 amino acids. The V gene end was trimmed by 6 bases and the J gene end by 5 bases; junction bases not matched to a gene: 10. From germline, CDR1 is SEHNR and CDR2 FQNEAQ (reference sequence). Here the CDR3 reads CASSSAAGGRETQYF. The DNA of the CDR3 is TGTGCCAGCAGTTCGGCAGCGGGAGGTCGGGAGACCCAGTACTTC.

This clonotype has just a few counts. This chain links TRBV24-1 with TRBJ2-2; no clear D. V was shortened by 4 bases and J by 4 bases, with 24 bases between the two germline ends. There are 19 residues in the CDR3. Germline V gene data show CDR1 as KGHDR and CDR2 as SFDVKD. The CDR3 protein is CATSDHPGVLSRVTGELFF. CDR3 DNA sequence: TGTGCCACCAGTGACCACCCAGGCGTCCTATCCCGTGTCACCGGGGAGCTGTTTTTT.

A few counts support this clonotype. CDR3 sequence: CSVEGTHSSTDTQYF. Here the CDR3 DNA reads TGCAGCGTTGAAGGGACCCACTCTAGCACAGATACGCAGTATTTT. This chain links TRBV29-1 with TRBJ2-3, with no clear D. Germline V CDR1 and CDR2: SQVTM, ANQGSEA. The CDR3 sequence is 15 residues long. V was cut by 1 base and J by 0 bases, with 11 bases left in between.